Reported below is one T cell receptor beta chain. The junction differs from germline at one of its ends, possibly a read error. This specimen belongs to a study of blood T cell repertoires in COVID-19. Turning to the study itself: T cells, B-cell-depleted T cells, or PBMCs supplied cDNA or gDNA.

This CDR3 is 16 amino acids long. Germline loops: CDR1 SSHAT, CDR2 FNYEAQ (reference sequence). The method was immunoSEQ multiplex PCR; TCRdb's version includes in-frame clones alone and lacks a portion of them. The sample consists of under 250,000 clones, about four fifths of them appearing once. The TCR comes from a woman under 30 with acute or convalescent COVID-19. The chain joins TRBV7-7 to TRBJ2-1; TRBD2 matches at 10 bases. Sequenced sample: peripheral blood. CDR3 in DNA: TGTGCTAGCAGCTTGACTAGCGGGTCCAAATACAATGAGCAGTTCTTC. It yields the protein CASSLTSGSKYNEQFF. Full variable domain (missing parts from reference TRBV7-7 and TRBJ2-1): GAGVSQSPRYKVTKRGQDVTLRCDPISSHATLYWYQQALGQGPEFLTYFNYEAQPDKSGLPSDRFSAERPEGSISTLTIQRTEQRDSAMYRCASSLTSGSKYNEQFFGPGTRLTVL.